Below, one T cell receptor beta chain is given with its context. These data come from a study of cytomegalovirus exposure and HLA in healthy donors. TCRdb's table, derived via immunoSEQ multiplex PCR, lists solely in-frame clones and lacks some. The top ten hold 1.5% to 2% of the sample, which has about 120,000 clones, around 88% seen once. This CDR3 is built from 14 residues. V was clipped by 10 bases and J by 6 bases; unmatched bases: 11. CDR1 is SNHLY and CDR2 is FYNNEI in the germline V gene. The sequence was obtained from a man aged 18 to 29 in good health and CMV-seronegative. J is TRBJ2-1 and V is TRBV2; 8 bases are a match to TRBD2. The specimen sequenced was PBMCs. The CDR3 here is CATQRLAGLNEQFF. Here the CDR3 DNA reads TGTGCCACTCAGCGGCTAGCGGGTCTCAATGAGCAGTTCTTC.